This T cell receptor beta chain stems from a study of OX40 agonist ivuxolimab in advanced cancers. Assay used: immunoSEQ multiplex PCR; TCRdb lists only in-frame clones, some missing. The sample has over 55,000 clones; roughly 80% are singletons. CDR3 length: 18 residues. Unmatched junction bases numbered 16, after V lost 4 bases and J lost 7 bases. Germline V gives CDR1 SGDLS, CDR2 YYNGEE. The material was CD4+ or CD8+ T cells sorted from blood, obtained in a trial of the OX40 agonist ivuxolimab. The chain uses TRBV9 and TRBJ2-2, with TRBD1 matching 10 bases. The sequence came from an adult with an advanced solid tumor such as melanoma, head and neck, liver or kidney cancer. CDR3 region: CASSPPWGTGEWVGELFF. Written as DNA, the CDR3 is TGTGCCAGCAGCCCACCGTGGGGGACAGGGGAGTGGGTCGGGGAGCTGTTTTTT. The whole variable domain, filled in from reference TRBV9 and TRBJ2-2, reads DSGVTQTPKHLITATGQRVTLRCSPRSGDLSVYWYQQSLDQGLQFLIQYYNGEERAKGNILERFSAQQFPDLHSELNLSSLELGDSALYFCASSPPWGTGEWVGELFFGEGSRLTVL.